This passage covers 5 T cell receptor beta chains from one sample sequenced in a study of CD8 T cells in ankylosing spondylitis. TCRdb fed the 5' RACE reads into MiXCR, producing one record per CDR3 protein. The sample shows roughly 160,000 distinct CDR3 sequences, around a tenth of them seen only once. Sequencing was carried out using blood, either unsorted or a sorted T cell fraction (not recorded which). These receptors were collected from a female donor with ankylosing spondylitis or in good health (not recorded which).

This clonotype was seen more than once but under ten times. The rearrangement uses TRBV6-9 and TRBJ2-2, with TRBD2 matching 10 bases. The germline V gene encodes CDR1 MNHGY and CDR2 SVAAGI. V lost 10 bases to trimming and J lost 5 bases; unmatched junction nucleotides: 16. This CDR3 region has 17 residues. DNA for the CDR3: TGTGCCACCACAATGGAGCGGGAGGGGATAAGGACCGGGGAGCTGTTTTTT. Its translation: CATTMEREGIRTGELFF.

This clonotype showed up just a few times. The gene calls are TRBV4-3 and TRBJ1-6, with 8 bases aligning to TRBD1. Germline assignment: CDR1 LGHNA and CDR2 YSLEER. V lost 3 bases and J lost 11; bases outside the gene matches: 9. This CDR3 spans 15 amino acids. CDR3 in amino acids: CASSQARTGTAPLHF. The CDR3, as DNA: TGCGCCAGCAGCCAGGCCAGGACAGGGACAGCACCCCTCCACTTT.

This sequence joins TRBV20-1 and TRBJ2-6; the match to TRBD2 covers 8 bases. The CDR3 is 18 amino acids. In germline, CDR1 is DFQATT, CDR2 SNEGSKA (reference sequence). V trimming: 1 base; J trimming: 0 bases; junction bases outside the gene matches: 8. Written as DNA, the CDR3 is TGCAGTGCTAGAGTTCGAGCGGGAGTGGGCTCTGGGGCCAACGTCCTGACTTTC. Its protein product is CSARVRAGVGSGANVLTF.

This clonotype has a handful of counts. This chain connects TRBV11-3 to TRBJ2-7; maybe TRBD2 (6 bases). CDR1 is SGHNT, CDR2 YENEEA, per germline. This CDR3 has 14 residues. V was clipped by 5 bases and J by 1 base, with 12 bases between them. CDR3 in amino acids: CASSPEAGSYEQYF. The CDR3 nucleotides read TGTGCCAGCAGCCCTGAAGCGGGTTCCTACGAGCAGTACTTC. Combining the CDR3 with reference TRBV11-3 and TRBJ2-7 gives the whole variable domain EAGVVQSPRYKIIEKKQPVAFWCNPISGHNTLYWYLQNLGQGPELLIRYENEEAVDDSQLPKDRFSAERLKGVDSTLKIQPAELGDSAVYLCASSPEAGSYEQYFGPGTRLTVT.

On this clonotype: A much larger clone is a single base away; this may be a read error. As DNA, the CDR3 is TGTGCCAGCAGCTCGAGAGACAAGAGATACGAGAAGTACTTC. This sequence encodes CASSSRDKRYEKYF. This chain links TRBV11-2 with TRBJ2-7; D is uncertain. Germline CDR1 SGHAT, CDR2 FQNNGV. The length of the CDR3 is 14 residues.